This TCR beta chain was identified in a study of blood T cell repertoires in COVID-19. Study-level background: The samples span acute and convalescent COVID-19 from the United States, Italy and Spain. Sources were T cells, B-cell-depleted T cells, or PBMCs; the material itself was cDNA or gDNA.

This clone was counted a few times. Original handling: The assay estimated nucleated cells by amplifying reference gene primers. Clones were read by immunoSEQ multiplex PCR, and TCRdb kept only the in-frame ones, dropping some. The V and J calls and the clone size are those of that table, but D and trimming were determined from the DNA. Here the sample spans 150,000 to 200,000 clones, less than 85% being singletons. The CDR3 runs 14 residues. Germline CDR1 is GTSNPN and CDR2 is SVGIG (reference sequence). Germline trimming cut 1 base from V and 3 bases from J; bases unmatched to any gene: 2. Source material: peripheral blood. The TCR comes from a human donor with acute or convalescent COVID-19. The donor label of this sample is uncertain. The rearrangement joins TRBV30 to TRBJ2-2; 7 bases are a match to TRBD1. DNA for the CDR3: TGTGCCTGGAGTGCGGACAGGTACACCGGGGAGCTGTTTTTT. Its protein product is CAWSADRYTGELFF.